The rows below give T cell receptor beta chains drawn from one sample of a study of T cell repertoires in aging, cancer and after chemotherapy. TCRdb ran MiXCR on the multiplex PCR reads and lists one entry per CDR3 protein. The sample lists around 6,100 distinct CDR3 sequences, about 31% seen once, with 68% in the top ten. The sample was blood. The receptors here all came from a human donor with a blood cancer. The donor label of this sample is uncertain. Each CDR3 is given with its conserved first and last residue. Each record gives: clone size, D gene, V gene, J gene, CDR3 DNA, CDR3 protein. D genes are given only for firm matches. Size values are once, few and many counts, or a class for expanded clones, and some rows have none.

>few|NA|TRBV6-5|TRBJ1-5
TGTGCCAGCAGCTCAATCGTAGATCAGCCCCAGCATTTT
CASSSIVDQPQHF
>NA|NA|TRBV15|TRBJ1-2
TGTGCCACCAGCAGAGCACCATCTACGAGCTATGGCTACACCTTC
CATSRAPSTSYGYTF
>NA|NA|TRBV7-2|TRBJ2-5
TGTGCCAGCGGCCTGGGAACACCGACCCAGTACTTC
CASGLGTPTQYF
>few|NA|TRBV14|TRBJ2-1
TGTGCCAGCAGCCAAGATCTGGGGGGGCAATACTACAATGAGCAGTTCTTC
CASSQDLGGQYYNEQFF
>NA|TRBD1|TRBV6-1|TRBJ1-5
TGTGCCAGCAGTTGGTACAGGGGGCGAGGGTATAGCAATCAGCCCCAGCATTTT
CASSWYRGRGYSNQPQHF
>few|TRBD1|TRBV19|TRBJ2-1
TGTGCCAGTAGTAACCCGGGACAGGGGGCGAGGAATGAGCAGTTCTTC
CASSNPGQGARNEQFF
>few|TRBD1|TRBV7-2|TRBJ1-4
TGTGCCAGCAGCTTAAGGGACAGGGTTGGAAAACTGTTTTTT
CASSLRDRVGKLFF
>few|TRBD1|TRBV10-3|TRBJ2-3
TGTGCCATCCAAGGACAGGGACAAGATACGCAGTATTTT
CAIQGQGQDTQYF
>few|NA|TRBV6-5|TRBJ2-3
TGTGCCAGCAGTTACTCAAGGGATTGGCCAGATACGCAGTATTTT
CASSYSRDWPDTQYF
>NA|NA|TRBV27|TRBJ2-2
TGTGCCAGCAGGACCAGCCAGGCCGGGGAGCTGTTTTTT
CASRTSQAGELFF
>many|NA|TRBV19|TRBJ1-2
TGTGCCAGTAGTCGGGAACCTAACTATGGCTACACCTTC
CASSREPNYGYTF
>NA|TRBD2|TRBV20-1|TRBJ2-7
TGCAGTGCTAGAGCGGGGGGACTAAGCGGTCCCTACGAGCAGTACTTC
CSARAGGLSGPYEQYF
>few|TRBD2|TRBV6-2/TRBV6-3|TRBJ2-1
TGTGCCAGCAGGGGGACTACAAACAATGAGCAGTTCTTC
CASRGTTNNEQFF
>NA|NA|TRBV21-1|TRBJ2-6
TGTGCCAGCAGCGCGGTCAAGTGGGTGGAGGTACCTGGGGCCAACGTCCTGACTTTC
CASSAVKWVEVPGANVLTF
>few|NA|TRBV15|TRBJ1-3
TGTGCCACCAGCAGAGAGAAGACCGGTTGGGCCTCTGGAAACACCATATATTTT
CATSREKTGWASGNTIYF
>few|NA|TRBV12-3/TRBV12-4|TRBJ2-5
TGTGCCAGCAGTTTTCGGTTAGCTTTAGAGACCCAGTACTTC
CASSFRLALETQYF
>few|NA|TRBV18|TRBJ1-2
TGTGCCAGCTCACCAATCCACAGGGCGGATGGCTACACCTTC
CASSPIHRADGYTF
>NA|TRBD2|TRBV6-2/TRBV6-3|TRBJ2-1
TGTGCCAGCAGTTACTCGGCGGGGGGCCCCTACAATGAGCAGTTCTTC
CASSYSAGGPYNEQFF
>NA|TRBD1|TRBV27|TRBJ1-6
TGTGCCAGCAGCCCGGCGACAGGGAAAAAGTTGGCACCCCTCCACTTT
CASSPATGKKLAPLHF
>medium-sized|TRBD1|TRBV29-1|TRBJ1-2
TGCAGCGTTGCGTCCCCGGGACAGGGGATTTATGGCTACACCTTC
CSVASPGQGIYGYTF
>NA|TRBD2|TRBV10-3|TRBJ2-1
TGTGCCACCGCGGGGGGTAGCTCCTACAATGAGCAGTTCTTC
CATAGGSSYNEQFF
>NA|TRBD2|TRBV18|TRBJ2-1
TGTGCCAGCTCACCTAGCGGGGGTAATGAGCAGTTCTTC
CASSPSGGNEQFF
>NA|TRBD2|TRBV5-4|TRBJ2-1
TGTGCCAGCAGCTCCGGACTAGCAGCGTACAATGAGCAGTTCTTC
CASSSGLAAYNEQFF
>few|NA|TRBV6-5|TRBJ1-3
TGTGCCAGCAGGCACTACGGGGAAAACACCATATATTTT
CASRHYGENTIYF
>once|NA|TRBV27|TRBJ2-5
TGTGCCAGCCGGCGAGGCTGGGGGTCGTGGGAGACCCAGTACTTC
CASRRGWGSWETQYF
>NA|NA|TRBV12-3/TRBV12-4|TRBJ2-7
TGTGCCAGCAGCCACGGACCCTACGAGCAGTACTTC
CASSHGPYEQYF
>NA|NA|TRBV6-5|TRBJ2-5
TGTGCCAGCAGTTACTCAGGGGGAGGTGAGACCCAGTACTTC
CASSYSGGGETQYF